This T cell receptor beta chain is from a study of shared clonotypes between healthy human individuals. Repertoires were generated with immunoSEQ multiplex PCR, while TCRdb's copy carries only in-frame clones and drops some. The sample records about 480,000 clones, almost 80% being singletons. The germline gives CDR1 KGHSH, CDR2 LQKENI. This CDR3 spans 14 amino acids. The germline V and J ends were trimmed by 0 bases and 4 bases, with 9 bases remaining between them. This TCR derives from a woman aged 40 to 50 in good health. Some clones in this sample may be carry-over from other donors' samples. The rearrangement joins TRBV18 to TRBJ1-2; tentative D call: TRBD1 (5 bases). Sequenced: PBMCs. The CDR3 reads CASSPPGTVYGYTF. The CDR3 region has the DNA TGTGCCAGCTCACCACCCGGGACCGTCTATGGCTACACCTTC.